This T cell receptor beta chain originates from a study of T cell responses to AZD1222 COVID-19 vaccine. The study's findings and limits: Among spike-specific TCRs, nearly half reportedly target unmutated variant regions. A mostly white British donor set with more females was recruited, and clonal diversity was possibly underestimated.

Assay: immunoSEQ multiplex PCR; the TCRdb copy retains only in-frame clones and omits some. The table includes some 150,000 clones, 88% detected once. V was trimmed by 6 bases and J by 8 bases, leaving 25 bases between them. Germline V gene sequence: CDR1 LGHNA, CDR2 YNFKEQ. The CDR3 is made up of 16 amino acids. This clone was picked up a small number of times. What it recognizes is unknown. This chain connects TRBV4-2 to TRBJ1-1; D possibly corresponds to TRBD1 (6 bases). The TCR was taken from an adult who had recovered from COVID-19. The sequencing used peripheral blood, collected after recovery from COVID-19. The CDR3 coding sequence is TGTGCCAGCAGTCGCGAGGCGGGGGGCACTTCCAAAGAAGCTTTCTTT. This codes for CASSREAGGTSKEAFF.